This T cell receptor beta chain was identified in a study of beta chain features in type 1 diabetes. CDR1 and CDR2 from the germline V gene are SGDLS and YYNGEE. The ends were cut back, 0 bases at V and 3 bases at J, with 16 bases in the middle. The CDR3 totals 17 residues. Points on this clone: Antigen specificity is unknown.

The authors reverse transcribed all of the isolated RNA, so sequencing captured expressed TCRB transcripts. Method: immunoSEQ multiplex PCR; TCRdb's copy keeps in-frame clones and lacks some. In the table there are 600,000 to 750,000 clones, roughly an eighth of which are singletons. Study-wide findings and caveats: TCRB CDR3 length was moderately but significantly reduced in all four CD4+ subsets of Type 1 diabetes patients. In patients and controls equally, PCR might favor templates that are shorter.

This chain links TRBV9 with TRBJ2-1; D possibly corresponds to TRBD2 (7 bases). Specimen: naive CD4+ T cells from blood. The TCR sequence derives from a man aged 25 to 45 with type 1 diabetes. CDR3 region: CASSVEFPGGVYNEQFF. As DNA, the CDR3 is TGTGCCAGCAGCGTAGAGTTTCCGGGGGGCGTCTACAATGAGCAGTTCTTC.